This is a list of T cell receptor beta chains from one sample in a study of sequential checkpoint blockade in melanoma. The protocol was immunoSEQ multiplex PCR, while the TCRdb copy is restricted to in-frame clones and leaves out a portion. This sample has roughly 20,000 clones, with around 30% found just once. This specimen was tumor tissue (inferred from file names), taken from a patient given nivolumab and ipilimumab in sequence. All receptors derive from a human donor with melanoma. Each CDR3 is given with its conserved first and last residue. The order of the fields is D gene, V gene, clone size, J gene, CDR3 protein, CDR3 DNA. A D gene is named only where the DNA matches it firmly. Clone size appears in some rows only: once, few, many, or a class for an expanded clone.

D gene: TRBD1; V gene: TRBV29-1; clone size: .; J gene: TRBJ1-2; CDR3 protein: CSALLQGADGYTF; CDR3 DNA: TGCAGCGCATTATTACAGGGGGCTGATGGCTACACCTTC
D gene: .; V gene: TRBV6-8; clone size: few; J gene: TRBJ2-2; CDR3 protein: CAISANQNTGELFF; CDR3 DNA: TGTGCCATCAGTGCTAATCAAAACACCGGGGAGCTGTTTTTT
D gene: .; V gene: TRBV25-1; clone size: few; J gene: TRBJ2-2; CDR3 protein: CASSFTYTGELFF; CDR3 DNA: TGTGCCAGCAGTTTCACCTACACCGGGGAGCTGTTTTTT
D gene: TRBD2; V gene: TRBV10-3; clone size: .; J gene: TRBJ2-3; CDR3 protein: CAISESQAGGPRDTQYF; CDR3 DNA: TGTGCCATCAGTGAGTCGCAAGCGGGAGGGCCCAGAGATACGCAGTATTTT
D gene: .; V gene: TRBV6-8; clone size: .; J gene: TRBJ2-5; CDR3 protein: CASSYKFGGETQYF; CDR3 DNA: TGTGCCAGCAGTTATAAATTCGGGGGAGAGACCCAGTACTTC
D gene: TRBD1; V gene: TRBV23-1; clone size: .; J gene: TRBJ1-5; CDR3 protein: CASSLEGAKTEPQHF; CDR3 DNA: TGCGCCAGCAGCTTGGAGGGGGCGAAGACGGAGCCCCAGCATTTT
D gene: TRBD1; V gene: TRBV29-1; clone size: .; J gene: TRBJ1-5; CDR3 protein: CSVRTPGQGQPQHF; CDR3 DNA: TGCAGCGTTCGGACCCCGGGACAGGGTCAGCCCCAGCATTTT
D gene: .; V gene: TRBV6-8; clone size: .; J gene: TRBJ1-1; CDR3 protein: CASSYGGQTEAFF; CDR3 DNA: TGTGCCAGCAGTTACGGTGGGCAGACTGAAGCTTTCTTT
D gene: .; V gene: TRBV19; clone size: .; J gene: TRBJ1-5; CDR3 protein: CASSIGGGEDQPQHF; CDR3 DNA: TGTGCCAGTAGTATAGGGGGGGGCGAGGATCAGCCCCAGCATTTT
D gene: TRBD1; V gene: TRBV29-1; clone size: .; J gene: TRBJ2-7; CDR3 protein: CSAKLPGQVYEQYF; CDR3 DNA: TGCAGCGCAAAATTGCCGGGACAGGTTTACGAGCAGTACTTC
D gene: TRBD1; V gene: TRBV7-4; clone size: .; J gene: TRBJ2-3; CDR3 protein: CASTAGGTDTQYF; CDR3 DNA: TGTGCCAGCACAGCAGGGGGTACAGATACGCAGTATTTT
D gene: TRBD1; V gene: TRBV6-8; clone size: few; J gene: TRBJ2-7; CDR3 protein: CASSFRGRMNEQYF; CDR3 DNA: TGTGCCAGCAGCTTTAGGGGGCGCATGAACGAGCAGTACTTC
D gene: .; V gene: TRBV19; clone size: .; J gene: TRBJ1-1; CDR3 protein: CASRTPELNTEAFF; CDR3 DNA: TGTGCCAGTAGAACTCCAGAGTTGAACACTGAAGCTTTCTTT
D gene: .; V gene: TRBV18; clone size: .; J gene: TRBJ2-5; CDR3 protein: CASSPNLDWGQETQYF; CDR3 DNA: TGTGCCAGCTCACCTAACCTTGATTGGGGGCAAGAGACCCAGTACTTC
D gene: TRBD2; V gene: TRBV5-1; clone size: .; J gene: TRBJ2-3; CDR3 protein: CASTAAGGGADTQYF; CDR3 DNA: TGCGCCAGCACCGCAGCGGGAGGGGGTGCGGATACGCAGTATTTT
D gene: .; V gene: TRBV18; clone size: .; J gene: TRBJ1-3; CDR3 protein: CASSPGTDSGNTIYF; CDR3 DNA: TGTGCCAGCTCACCCGGGACGGACTCTGGAAACACCATATATTTT
D gene: .; V gene: TRBV6-8; clone size: .; J gene: TRBJ2-1; CDR3 protein: CASSYREGGEQFF; CDR3 DNA: TGTGCCAGCAGTTACCGAGAGGGGGGTGAGCAGTTCTTC
D gene: TRBD1; V gene: TRBV9; clone size: .; J gene: TRBJ1-1; CDR3 protein: CASSDLQGANTEAFF; CDR3 DNA: TGTGCCAGCAGTGATCTGCAGGGGGCGAACACTGAAGCTTTCTTT
D gene: .; V gene: TRBV6-8; clone size: .; J gene: TRBJ1-5; CDR3 protein: CASRTHGQPQHF; CDR3 DNA: TGTGCCAGCAGGACACACGGCCAGCCCCAGCATTTT
D gene: .; V gene: TRBV18; clone size: .; J gene: TRBJ2-7; CDR3 protein: CASRGSDYEQYF; CDR3 DNA: TGTGCCAGCCGGGGGTCAGACTACGAGCAGTACTTC
D gene: .; V gene: TRBV6-8; clone size: few; J gene: TRBJ2-6; CDR3 protein: CASSQQLSGANVLTF; CDR3 DNA: TGTGCCAGCAGTCAACAGCTCTCTGGGGCCAACGTCCTGACTTTC
D gene: .; V gene: TRBV23-1; clone size: few; J gene: TRBJ2-1; CDR3 protein: CASSQRQSYNEQFF; CDR3 DNA: TGCGCCAGCAGCCAACGACAGAGCTACAATGAGCAGTTCTTC
D gene: .; V gene: TRBV6-8; clone size: few; J gene: TRBJ1-4; CDR3 protein: CASSYSTRGEKLFF; CDR3 DNA: TGTGCCAGCAGTTACTCGACTCGGGGTGAAAAACTGTTTTTT
D gene: .; V gene: TRBV29-1; clone size: .; J gene: TRBJ2-7; CDR3 protein: CSVYSASSYEQYF; CDR3 DNA: TGCAGCGTCTACTCCGCCAGCTCCTACGAGCAGTACTTC
D gene: .; V gene: TRBV1; clone size: .; J gene: TRBJ2-3; CDR3 protein: CASSQDGVRSDTQYF; CDR3 DNA: TGCGCCAGCAGCCAAGATGGGGTTAGATCCGATACGCAGTATTTT
D gene: .; V gene: TRBV29-1; clone size: few; J gene: TRBJ2-5; CDR3 protein: CSVEVPTALRLGTQYF; CDR3 DNA: TGCAGCGTTGAAGTTCCGACAGCCCTAAGGCTGGGAACCCAGTACTTC
D gene: TRBD2; V gene: TRBV6-8; clone size: few; J gene: TRBJ2-2; CDR3 protein: CAISGGDTNTGELFF; CDR3 DNA: TGTGCCATCAGCGGGGGGGACACCAACACCGGGGAGCTGTTTTTT
D gene: .; V gene: TRBV28; clone size: .; J gene: TRBJ2-1; CDR3 protein: CASSLNEGGPEGNEQFF; CDR3 DNA: TGTGCCAGCAGTTTGAACGAGGGCGGGCCCGAAGGCAATGAGCAGTTCTTC
D gene: .; V gene: TRBV2; clone size: .; J gene: TRBJ2-7; CDR3 protein: CASMGGDEKPYEQYF; CDR3 DNA: TGTGCCAGCATGGGTGGGGACGAAAAGCCCTACGAGCAGTACTTC
D gene: .; V gene: TRBV11-3; clone size: .; J gene: TRBJ2-7; CDR3 protein: CASSLPWTELAYEQYF; CDR3 DNA: TGTGCCAGCAGCTTACCTTGGACAGAGCTGGCCTACGAGCAGTACTTC
D gene: .; V gene: TRBV11-3; clone size: many; J gene: TRBJ1-4; CDR3 protein: CASSSIGNQGEKLFF; CDR3 DNA: TGTGCCAGCAGCTCGATAGGGAACCAGGGAGAAAAACTGTTTTTT